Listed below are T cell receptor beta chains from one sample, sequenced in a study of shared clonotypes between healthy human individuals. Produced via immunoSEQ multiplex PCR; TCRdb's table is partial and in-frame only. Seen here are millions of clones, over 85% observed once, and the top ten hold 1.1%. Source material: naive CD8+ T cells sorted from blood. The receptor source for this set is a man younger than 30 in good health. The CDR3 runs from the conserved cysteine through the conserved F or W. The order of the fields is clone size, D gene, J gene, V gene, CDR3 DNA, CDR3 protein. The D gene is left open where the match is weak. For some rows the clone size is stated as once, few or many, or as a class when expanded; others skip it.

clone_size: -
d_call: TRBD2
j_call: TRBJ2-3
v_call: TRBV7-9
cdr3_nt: TGTGCCAGCAGCTTACCGGGACTAGCGCGCACAGATACGCAGTATTTT
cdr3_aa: CASSLPGLARTDTQYF

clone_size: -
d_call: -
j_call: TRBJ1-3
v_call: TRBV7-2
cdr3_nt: TGTGCCAGCAGCTTAGGGCAGAACTCTGGAAACACCATATATTTT
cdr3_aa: CASSLGQNSGNTIYF

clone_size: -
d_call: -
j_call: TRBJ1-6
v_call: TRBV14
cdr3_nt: TGTGCCAGCAGCCTAATCCCCCTTTCACCCCTCCACTTT
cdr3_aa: CASSLIPLSPLHF

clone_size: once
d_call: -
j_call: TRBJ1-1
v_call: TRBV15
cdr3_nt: TGTGCCACCAGCAGGGTCGAAGGGACTGAAGCTTTCTTT
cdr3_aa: CATSRVEGTEAFF

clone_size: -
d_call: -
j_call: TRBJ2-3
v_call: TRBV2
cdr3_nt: TGTGCCAGCCAGCCAGACGCCTTCACAGATACGCAGTATTTT
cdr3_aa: CASQPDAFTDTQYF

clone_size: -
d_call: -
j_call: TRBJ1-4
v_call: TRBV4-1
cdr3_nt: TGCGCCAGCAGCCACCAGGGCCTAAATGAAAAACTGTTTTTT
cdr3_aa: CASSHQGLNEKLFF

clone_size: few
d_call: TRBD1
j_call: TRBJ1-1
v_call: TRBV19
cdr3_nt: TGTGCCAGTGGTTACGTAACAGGGGTGAACACTGAAGCTTTCTTT
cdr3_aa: CASGYVTGVNTEAFF

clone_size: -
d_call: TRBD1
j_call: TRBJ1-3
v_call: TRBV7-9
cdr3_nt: TGTGCCAGCAGCTCCCCGACAGGGATAAACACCATATATTTT
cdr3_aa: CASSSPTGINTIYF

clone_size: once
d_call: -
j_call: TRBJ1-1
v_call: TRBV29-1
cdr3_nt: TGCAGCGTCGGCATCTCTGGGGGTGCGGTCCAGGGCGGTGAAGCTTTCTTT
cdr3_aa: CSVGISGGAVQGGEAFF

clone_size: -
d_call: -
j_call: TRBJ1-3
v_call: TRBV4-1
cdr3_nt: TGCGCCAGCAGCCATCCCCTCGGGTACACCATATATTTT
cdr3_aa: CASSHPLGYTIYF

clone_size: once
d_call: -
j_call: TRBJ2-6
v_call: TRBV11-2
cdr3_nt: TGTGCCAGCAGCGATAGCCCTGGGGCCAACGTCCTGACTTTC
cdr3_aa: CASSDSPGANVLTF

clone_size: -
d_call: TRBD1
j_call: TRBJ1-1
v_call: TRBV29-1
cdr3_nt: TGCAGCGAGGAGAGACAGGGGATGAACACTGAAGCTTTCTTT
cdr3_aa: CSEERQGMNTEAFF

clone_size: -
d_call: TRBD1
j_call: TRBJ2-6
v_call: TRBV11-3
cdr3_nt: TGTGCCAGCAGCTTATGTTACCGGACAGGATATGGTTCTGGGGCCAACGTCCTGACTTTC
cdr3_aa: CASSLCYRTGYGSGANVLTF

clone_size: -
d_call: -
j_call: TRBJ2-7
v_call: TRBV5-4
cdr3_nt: TGTGCCAGCAGCGCGGTCCCAGGCGAGCAGTACTTC
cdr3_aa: CASSAVPGEQYF

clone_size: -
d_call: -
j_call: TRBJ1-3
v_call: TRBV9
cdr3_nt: TGTGCCAGCAGCGTAGAAGGGGATACTGGAAACACCATATATTTT
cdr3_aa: CASSVEGDTGNTIYF

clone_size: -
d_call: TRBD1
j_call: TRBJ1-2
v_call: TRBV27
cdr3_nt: TGTGCCAGCAGTTTTGGGGCAGGGGGCGAGGTCTATGGCTACACCTTC
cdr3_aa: CASSFGAGGEVYGYTF

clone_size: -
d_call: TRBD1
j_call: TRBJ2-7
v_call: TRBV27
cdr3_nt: TGTGCCAGCAGTTTACACAGGGGACCCTACGAGCAGTACTTC
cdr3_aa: CASSLHRGPYEQYF

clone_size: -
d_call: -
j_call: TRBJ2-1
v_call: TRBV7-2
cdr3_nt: TGTGCCAGCAGCTCTAACCCCCCAGGGTGGGAGAGTAGGGATGAGCAGTTCTTC
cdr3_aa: CASSSNPPGWESRDEQFF

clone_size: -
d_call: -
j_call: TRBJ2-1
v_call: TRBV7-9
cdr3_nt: TGTGCCAGCAGCTTAGGTAGTCAGAACGGGCATGAGCAGTTCTTC
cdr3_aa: CASSLGSQNGHEQFF

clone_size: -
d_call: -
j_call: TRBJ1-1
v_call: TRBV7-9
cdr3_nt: TGTGCCAGCAGCTTAGATCCCGGATCCACTGAAGCTTTCTTT
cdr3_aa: CASSLDPGSTEAFF

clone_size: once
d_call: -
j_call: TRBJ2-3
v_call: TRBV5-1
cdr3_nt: TGCGCCAGCAGCCTCATGGACACAGATACGCAGTATTTT
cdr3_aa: CASSLMDTDTQYF

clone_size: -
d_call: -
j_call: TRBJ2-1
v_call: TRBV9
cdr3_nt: TGTGCCAGCAGCCCGGACAGGTATAATTCCGGGACTTCTCCCTACAATGAGCAGTTCTTC
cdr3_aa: CASSPDRYNSGTSPYNEQFF

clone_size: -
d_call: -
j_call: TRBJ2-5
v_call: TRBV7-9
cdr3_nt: TGTGCCAGCAGCACTGCCCTGACAGACCTCCAAGAGACCCAGTACTTC
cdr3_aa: CASSTALTDLQETQYF

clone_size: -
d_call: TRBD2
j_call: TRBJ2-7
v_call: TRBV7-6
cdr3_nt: TGTGCCAGCAGCCCGCGCCCTTTTGGCGGGGGGTCCTACGAGCAGTACTTC
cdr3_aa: CASSPRPFGGGSYEQYF

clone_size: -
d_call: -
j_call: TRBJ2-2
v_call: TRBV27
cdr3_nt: TGTGCCAGCAGTTCTAACACCGGGGAGCTGTTTTTT
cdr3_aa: CASSSNTGELFF

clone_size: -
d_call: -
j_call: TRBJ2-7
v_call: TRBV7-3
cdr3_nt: TGTGCCAGCAGCTTGCAAGGGGGGTACGAGCAGTACTTC
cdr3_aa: CASSLQGGYEQYF

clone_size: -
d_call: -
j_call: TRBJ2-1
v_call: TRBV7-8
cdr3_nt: TGTGCCAGCAGCCCCATGACCCGGGGTGATTACAATGAGCAGTTCTTC
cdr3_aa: CASSPMTRGDYNEQFF

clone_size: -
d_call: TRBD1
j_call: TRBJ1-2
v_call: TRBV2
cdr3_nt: TGTGCCAGCAGGGAAGTGGGACAGGATTATGGCTACACCTTC
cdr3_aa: CASREVGQDYGYTF

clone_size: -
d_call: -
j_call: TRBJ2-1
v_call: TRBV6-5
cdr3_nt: TGTGCCACTGGCCTAAGCTCCTACAATGAGCAGTTCTTC
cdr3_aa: CATGLSSYNEQFF

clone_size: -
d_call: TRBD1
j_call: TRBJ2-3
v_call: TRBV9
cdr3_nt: TGCGCCAGCAACCCGGGACAGGCCCGCACAGATACGCAGTATTTT
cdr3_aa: CASNPGQARTDTQYF

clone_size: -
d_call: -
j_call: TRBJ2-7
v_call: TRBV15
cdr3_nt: TGTGCCACCAGCCCGGGAAGCTCCTACGAGCAGTACTTC
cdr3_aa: CATSPGSSYEQYF

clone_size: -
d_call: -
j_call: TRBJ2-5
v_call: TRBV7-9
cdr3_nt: TGTGCCAGCAGCCCGAAGCCGGGGCACTGGGGCCAAGAGACCCAGTACTTC
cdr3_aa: CASSPKPGHWGQETQYF

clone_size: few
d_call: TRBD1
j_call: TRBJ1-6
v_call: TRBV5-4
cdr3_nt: TGTGCCAGCAGCTTGGAAGGGGGCGGTGCACCCCTCCACTTT
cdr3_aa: CASSLEGGGAPLHF

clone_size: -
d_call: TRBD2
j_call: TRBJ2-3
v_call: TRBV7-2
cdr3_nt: TGTGCCAGCAGCTCACTAGCGGGAGTCACAGATACGCAGTATTTT
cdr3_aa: CASSSLAGVTDTQYF

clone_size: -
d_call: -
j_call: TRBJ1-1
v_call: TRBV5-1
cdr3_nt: TGCGCCAGCAGGGGCGTCATGAACACTGAAGCTTTCTTT
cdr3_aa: CASRGVMNTEAFF

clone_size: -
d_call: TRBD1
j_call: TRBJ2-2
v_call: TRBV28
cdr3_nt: TGTGCCAGCAGTTTATTGATTACGGACAGGGGCACCGGGGAGCTGTTTTTT
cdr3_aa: CASSLLITDRGTGELFF